This passage covers 19 T cell receptor beta chains from one sample sequenced in a study of tumor and adjacent non-tumor tissue in lung cancer. RNA was extracted from bulk tissue without any cell sorting. Three rounds of nested PCR, following a modified ARM-PCR protocol, produced the TCRbeta library. TCRdb re-called the multiplex PCR reads with MiXCR, one entry per CDR3 protein. The sample includes about 80,000 distinct CDR3 sequences, about two thirds of them seen just once. The sample comprised lung tumor tissue. The receptors were gathered from a woman in her 40s with non-small cell lung cancer.

On this clonotype itself: A much larger clone is a single base away; this may be a read error. The chain employs TRBV7-8 and TRBJ1-5; D is undetermined. Germline CDR1 SGHVS, CDR2 FQNEAQ. The CDR3 spans 14 residues. CDR3 region: CASSLGAGNRPQHF. The CDR3 region has the DNA TGTGCCAGCAGCTTAGGGGCAGGAAATCGGCCCCAGCATTTT.

This clonotype has only a few counts. Possible read error: a much larger clone is one base away. The chain uses TRBV7-8 and TRBJ1-2; D may be TRBD1 (5 bases). Looked up from germline, CDR1 is SGHVS and CDR2 is FQNEAQ. The CDR3 has 14 amino acids. The CDR3 loop reads CAISTRTGALGYTF. Here the CDR3 DNA reads TGTGCCATCAGCACGCGGACCGGGGCTCTCGGCTACACCTTC.

For this clonotype: One end of the junction does not line up with germline, which may come from a read error. The CDR3 coding sequence is TGCGCCAGCAGTCCCTACCTGGACAGGGTGAACACTGAAGCTTTCTTT. Its translation is CASSPYLDRVNTEAFF. The chain employs TRBV12-3 or TRBV12-4 and TRBJ1-1, with 8 bases identical to TRBD1. The CDR3 has 16 amino acids.

Turning to this clonotype: A junction end diverges from the germline sequence, so it may reflect a read error. This chain uses TRBV11-2 with TRBJ2-2; D gene uncertain. Germline values: CDR1 SGHAT, CDR2 FQNNGV. This CDR3 region has 14 residues. The DNA for the CDR3 is TGTGACAGCAGCTTAAGTATAGGGACCGGGGAGCTGTTTTTT. This translates into CDSSLSIGTGELFF.

This clonotype was counted at least ten times. The chain joins TRBV7-9 to TRBJ1-4; D call uncertain. Trimming took off 5 bases at V and 4 bases at J, with 11 bases between the two ends. The CDR3 spans 14 residues. Germline CDR1 is SEHNR and CDR2 is FQNEAQ (reference sequence). The CDR3 bases are TGTGCCAGCAGCGTCTCCGGGAATAATGAAAAACTGTTTTTT. Residues: CASSVSGNNEKLFF.

In the case of this clonotype: The junction does not match germline at one end; this may be a read error. The chain recombines TRBV11-2 with TRBJ2-7; no definite D call. The V gene's germline CDR1 is SGHAT and CDR2 FQNNGV. The CDR3 length is 12 residues. The CDR3 nucleotides are TGTACCAGCGTTGGCCTCGGAGTAGAGCAGTACTTC. This codes for CTSVGLGVEQYF.

The chain combines TRBV11-2 with TRBJ2-5, with D hard to call. V was shortened by 2 bases and J by 10 bases, with 20 bases between the two germline ends. The germline CDR1 and CDR2 sequences are SGHAT and FQNNGV. The length of the CDR3 is 15 residues. As DNA, the CDR3 is TGTGCCAGCAGCTTATTCGCCTGGATCCAAAAGATCCAGTACTTC. It yields the protein CASSLFAWIQKIQYF.

The CDR3 here is CASGLFNYGYTF. As DNA, the CDR3 is TGTGCCAGTGGCCTATTCAACTATGGCTACACCTTC. The chain recombines TRBV11-2 with TRBJ1-2; D unresolved. CDR3 size: 12 residues. CDR1 and CDR2 from the germline V gene are SGHAT and FQNNGV. Trimming left V 9 bases short and J 2 bases short, with 10 bases between.

This sequence joins TRBV28 and TRBJ2-5; unclear D gene. There are 12 residues in the CDR3. Germline V gives CDR1 MDHEN, CDR2 SYDVKM. Written as DNA, the CDR3 is TGTGGCAACAGTACCTACCAAGAGACCCAGTACTTC. Its translation: CGNSTYQETQYF.

To note about this clonotype: Likely a read error: the CDR3 ends without its conserved phenylalanine or tryptophan. The chain employs TRBV20-1 and TRBJ2-7; 9 bases are shared with TRBD1. The CDR3 loop spans 14 amino acids. In germline, CDR1 is DFQATT, CDR2 SNEGSKA (reference sequence). V trimming: 5 bases; J trimming: 4 bases; junction bases outside the gene matches: 9. As DNA, the CDR3 is TGCAGTGCTCCCGGGACAGGGACCAATTACGAGCAGTACTTA. Translating gives CSAPGTGTNYEQYL.

This clonotype showed up just once. At one end, the junction sequence differs from germline, possibly due to a read error. The V gene is TRBV6-5, the J gene TRBJ2-6; D is ambiguous. This CDR3 region has 18 residues. Germline CDR1 reads MNHEY; CDR2 reads SVGAGI. Written as DNA, the CDR3 is TGTGGCAGCAGTTACAAGGTTCATTCTAAGGATTGGGCCAACGTCCTGACTTTC. This gives the protein CGSSYKVHSKDWANVLTF.

This rearrangement joins TRBV4-1 to TRBJ2-7; TRBD2 matches 11 bases. V lost 0 bases and J lost 3; bases outside the gene matches: 16. This CDR3 has 20 amino acids. CDR1 is MGHRA, CDR2 YSYEKL, per germline. The CDR3 DNA sequence: TGCGCCAGCAGCCAAGATTTCCAACTAGCGGGAGCACCTAGAGGCTACGAGCAGTACTTC. Encoded protein: CASSQDFQLAGAPRGYEQYF.

This clonotype was seen a single time. One junction end does not reproduce the germline sequence, and a read error may be involved. V is TRBV11-2 and J is TRBJ1-4; no clear D gene. The CDR3 totals 16 residues. Germline CDR1 and CDR2: SGHAT and FQNNGV. The CDR3 loop is CASSQIVTRRNEKLFF. The CDR3 DNA reads as TGCGCCAGTAGCCAAATAGTTACCCGGAGGAATGAAAAACTGTTTTTT.

Of note for this clonotype: Compared with germline, one end of the junction differs, possibly owing to a read error. This chain uses TRBV28 with TRBJ2-5, with 11 positions matching TRBD2. Germline V gene sequence: CDR1 MDHEN, CDR2 SYDVKM. This CDR3 has 17 amino acids. CDR3 in DNA: TGTGCCAGGAGTTTACTAGCGGGGGCCGGGTACCAAGAGACCCAGTACTTC. Its protein is CARSLLAGAGYQETQYF.

The rearrangement joins TRBV6-1 to TRBJ1-2; no clear D gene. Germline values: CDR1 MNHNS, CDR2 SASEGT. This CDR3 region has 13 residues. Trimming left V 8 bases short and J 6 bases short, with 16 bases between. The CDR3 protein is CASYEDLVDGYTF. CDR3 DNA sequence: TGTGCCAGCTATGAAGATTTGGTAGATGGCTACACCTTC.

A note on this clonotype: Sequence at one end of the junction differs from germline and may be a read error. As DNA, the CDR3 is TGCGCCAGCAGCCAAGATTGGGCCAGGCCCTACAATGAGCAATTGTTC. It translates to CASSQDWARPYNEQLF. V gene TRBV4-1 combines with J gene TRBJ2-1; D call uncertain. Germline V gives CDR1 MGHRA, CDR2 YSYEKL. The CDR3 covers 16 residues.

With respect to this clonotype: One junction end disagrees with the germline gene, perhaps due to a read error. The chain couples TRBV5-4 to TRBJ2-6, with TRBD1 matching over 9 bases. The CDR3 spans 15 residues. CDR1 is SGHNT and CDR2 is YYREEE in the germline V gene (reference sequence). In DNA form, the CDR3 reads TGTGTCAGCAGCACGTGGGGGACAGGGCTAGACGTCCTGACTTTC. Translating it yields CVSSTWGTGLDVLTF. The full variable domain, its missing parts supplied by reference TRBV5-4 and TRBJ2-6, is ETGVTQSPTHLIKTRGQQVTLRCSSQSGHNTVSWYQQALGQGPQFIFQYYREEENGRGNFPPRFSGLQFPNYSSELNVNALELDDSALYLCVSSTWGTGLDVLTFGAGSRLTVL.

Remarks on this clonotype: The junction departs from germline at one end; a sequencing error may be responsible. The chain employs TRBV20-1 and TRBJ2-7; D may be TRBD1 (6 bases). Germline CDR1 DFQATT, CDR2 SNEGSKA (reference sequence). The CDR3 extends over 15 amino acids. CDR3 region: CSADTRDIVAYEQYF. The CDR3, as DNA: TGCAGTGCCGATACAAGGGACATAGTTGCCTACGAACAGTACTTC.

This clonotype was recorded many times. The gene calls are TRBV20-1 and TRBJ1-3; TRBD1 aligns across 8 bases. This CDR3 has 15 amino acids. V was pared by 6 bases and J by 8 bases, with 15 bases of the junction left unmatched. Germline lookup yields CDR1 DFQATT and CDR2 SNEGSKA (reference sequence). The CDR3 DNA sequence: TGCAGTGCCCCGGACAGGGAAGGGGATAGGCACACCATATATTTT. It encodes CSAPDREGDRHTIYF.